The 27 T cell receptor beta chains in this list originate from one sample, sequenced in a study of shared T cell receptors in the human thymus. Assay: immunoSEQ multiplex PCR; the TCRdb copy retains only in-frame clones and omits some. The repertoire holds approximately 580,000 clones, with roughly 74% as singletons. The sample was also reused in another study, on human thymus T cells.

Sample: thymocytes. These receptors were taken from a boy younger than two with a congenital heart defect.

V and J are TRBV6-5 and TRBJ2-1; 8 bases line up with TRBD1. Per the germline V gene, CDR1 is MNHEY and CDR2 is SVGAGI. V gave up 6 bases and J gave up 3 bases; unmatched junction bases: 10. The CDR3 covers 16 residues. CDR3 region: CASRYHPGQDYNEQFF. The DNA for the CDR3 is TGTGCCAGCAGATACCATCCGGGACAGGACTACAATGAGCAGTTCTTC.

This clone was picked up one time. The CDR3 DNA reads as TGTGCCAGCAGTTTACGGACTGGGACAGCGAAGAAAAACATTCAGTACTTC. Translation gives CASSLRTGTAKKNIQYF. V gene TRBV28 combines with J gene TRBJ2-4, with 7 bases fitting TRBD1. This CDR3 has 17 amino acids. V lost 2 bases to trimming and J lost 4 bases; unmatched junction nucleotides: 11. Germline CDR1 MDHEN, CDR2 SYDVKM.

This clone was observed once. The rearrangement links TRBV2 to TRBJ1-5; D is undetermined. The V gene lost 4 bases and the J gene lost 10 bases, with 17 bases spanning the gap. The CDR3 totals 14 residues. The V gene's germline CDR1 is SNHLY and CDR2 FYNNEI. For the CDR3, the DNA is TGTGCCAGCAGTGGAAAGAAGAGGGTGAGTCCCCAGCATTTT. It is translated as CASSGKKRVSPQHF.

The genes are TRBV2 and TRBJ2-1, with 8 bases matching TRBD2. CDR1 SNHLY and CDR2 FYNNEI come from the germline V gene. Trimming cost V 5 bases and J 5 bases; bases outside gene matches: 8. The CDR3 covers 15 residues. The CDR3 protein is CASSIPSGSNNEQFF. The CDR3 nucleotides read TGTGCCAGCAGTATTCCAAGCGGGAGCAACAATGAGCAGTTCTTC. Using reference TRBV2 and TRBJ2-1 for the parts outside the CDR3, the full variable domain is EPEVTQTPSHQVTQMGQEVILRCVPISNHLYFYWYRQILGQKVEFLVSFYNNEISEKSEIFDDQFSVERPDGSNFTLKIRSTKLEDSAMYFCASSIPSGSNNEQFFGPGTRLTVL.

The count of this clone is one. The chain recombines TRBV29-1 with TRBJ2-1, with TRBD2 matching 10 bases. From germline, CDR1 is SQVTM and CDR2 ANQGSEA. This CDR3 has 15 amino acids. V shed 6 bases and J 3 bases; nucleotides not matched to a gene: 8. This chain's CDR3 is CSVPASGSGYNEQFF. In nucleotides, the CDR3 is TGCAGCGTCCCTGCTAGCGGGAGTGGCTACAATGAGCAGTTCTTC.

This CDR3 reads CASSSPQGGTDTQYF. Written as DNA, the CDR3 is TGTGCCAGCAGTTCTCCTCAGGGAGGGACAGATACGCAGTATTTT. This chain joins TRBV27 and TRBJ2-3, with TRBD2 matching over 7 bases. The V gene's germline CDR1 is MNHEY and CDR2 SMNVEV (reference sequence). This CDR3 region has 15 residues. J gave up 3 bases and V 4 bases, and 7 bases lay outside the gene matches.

The sample holds one count of this clone. V is TRBV6-4 and J is TRBJ2-1, with D perhaps TRBD1 (6 bases). CDR3 length: 16 residues. Deletions cut 5 bases from V and 7 bases from J, with 21 bases between. Germline assignment: CDR1 MRHNA and CDR2 SNTAGT. The CDR3 DNA reads TGTGCCAGCAGTCTCCAGGGGAAAGCTCCCCGAAATGAGCAGTTCTTC. Translating it yields CASSLQGKAPRNEQFF.

The chain joins TRBV19 to TRBJ1-4; TRBD1 is a possible D gene (5 bases). This CDR3 region has 12 residues. Trimming left V 9 bases short and J 5 bases short, with 10 bases between. CDR1 and CDR2 (germline): LNHDA, SQIVND (reference sequence). The CDR3 DNA reads TGTGCCAGCTCGAGGACAAATGAAAAACTGTTTTTT. Translation gives CASSRTNEKLFF. Full variable domain (rest looked up from reference TRBV19 and TRBJ1-4): DGGITQSPKYLFRKEGQNVTLSCEQNLNHDAMYWYRQDPGQGLRLIYYSQIVNDFQKGDIAEGYSVSREKKESFPLTVTSAQKNPTAFYLCASSRTNEKLFFGSGTQLSVL.

The V and J genes are TRBV10-2 and TRBJ2-1; 7 bases agree with TRBD2. The CDR3 loop spans 17 amino acids. Germline-derived CDR1 and CDR2 are WSHSY and SAAADI. Losses at the gene ends were 2 bases for V and 0 bases for J; bases not matched to a gene: 7. In DNA, the CDR3 is TGCGCCAGCAGTGAGCTGACTAGCTCGAGCTCCTACAATGAGCAGTTCTTC. Translated: CASSELTSSSSYNEQFF.

The chain uses TRBV28 and TRBJ2-3, with no clear D. Germline CDR1 and CDR2: MDHEN and SYDVKM. Trimming pared 6 bases from V and 0 bases from J, leaving 13 bases between. This CDR3 comprises 15 residues. The CDR3 is CASRPKTRSTDTQYF. DNA of the CDR3: TGTGCCAGCAGGCCCAAGACACGCAGCACAGATACGCAGTATTTT.

The J gene is TRBJ1-3, the V gene TRBV19; D is possibly TRBD1 (5 bases). This CDR3 is 14 amino acids long. Deletions cut 6 bases from V and 0 bases from J, with 9 bases between. Germline-derived CDR1 and CDR2 are LNHDA and SQIVND (reference sequence). CDR3 DNA sequence: TGTGCCAGTAGAGGTCAGGGCTCTGGAAACACCATATATTTT. The encoded protein is CASRGQGSGNTIYF.

The rearrangement links TRBV4-3 to TRBJ2-7; 13 positions agree with TRBD2. The V gene end was trimmed by 6 bases and the J gene end by 4 bases; junction bases not matched to a gene: 12. CDR1 and CDR2 from the germline V gene are LGHNA and YSLEER. CDR3 length: 17 amino acids. The DNA of the CDR3 is TGCGCCAGCAGTCGGGAACGGACTAGCGGGAGCAGATACGAGCAGTACTTC. Encoded protein: CASSRERTSGSRYEQYF.

The chain uses TRBV2 and TRBJ2-1, with TRBD2 identical over 10 bases. This CDR3 has 16 residues. Germline CDR1 and CDR2: SNHLY and FYNNEI. V trimming: 3 bases; J trimming: 12 bases; junction bases outside the gene matches: 14. CDR3 protein: CASSEYRTSGSYGQFF. The CDR3 DNA sequence: TGTGCCAGCAGTGAGTATAGGACTAGCGGATCCTACGGGCAGTTCTTC.

This chain connects TRBV7-8 to TRBJ2-1; no clear D gene. The CDR3 sequence is 14 residues long. Trimming took 1 base from V and 9 from J, leaving 13 bases between them. Germline values: CDR1 SGHVS, CDR2 FQNEAQ. The chain's CDR3 is CASSLGFRFGEQFF. For the CDR3, the DNA is TGTGCCAGCAGCTTAGGGTTTCGGTTTGGTGAGCAGTTCTTC. Together with reference TRBV7-8 and TRBJ2-1, the CDR3 gives the full variable domain: GAGVSQSPRYKVAKRGQDVALRCDPISGHVSLFWYQQALGQGPEFLTYFQNEAQLDKSGLPSDRFFAERPEGSVSTLKIQRTQQEDSAVYLCASSLGFRFGEQFFGPGTRLTVL.

This sequence joins TRBV5-6 and TRBJ1-5; 9 bases agree with TRBD1. V dropped 4 bases and J dropped 4; count of bases not matched to a gene: 6. Germline CDR1 SGHDT, CDR2 YYEEEE. CDR3 length: 15 residues. The CDR3 is CASSPQGAGNQPQHF. The CDR3 nucleotides read TGTGCCAGCAGCCCACAGGGGGCTGGAAATCAGCCCCAGCATTTT.

The V and J genes are TRBV30 and TRBJ2-7, with TRBD1 matching over 9 bases. Germline-derived CDR1 and CDR2 are GTSNPN and SVGIG (reference sequence). Trimming removed 8 bases from V and 2 bases from J; junction bases left unmatched: 7. This CDR3 spans 13 amino acids. CDR3 in DNA: TGTGCCGGCCGGGACAGGGCGACCTACGAGCAGTACTTC. It yields the protein CAGRDRATYEQYF.

V usage is TRBV19 and J usage is TRBJ2-7; TRBD1 matches 8 bases. Germline values: CDR1 LNHDA, CDR2 SQIVND (reference sequence). Germline trimming cut 6 bases from V and 3 bases from J; bases unmatched to any gene: 1. CDR3 length: 12 amino acids. This CDR3 reads CASSGTGYEQYF. Written as DNA, the CDR3 is TGTGCCAGTAGCGGGACAGGCTACGAGCAGTACTTC.

The chain has TRBV25-1 and TRBJ1-2; 7 nucleotides align to TRBD1. Germline V lookup: CDR1 MGHDK, CDR2 SYGVNS. The V and J ends lost 1 base and 5 bases, in that order; junction bases with no gene match: 7. There are 15 residues in the CDR3. As DNA, the CDR3 is TGTGCCAGCAGTGAATCGGGCGGGACAGCGTATGGCTACACCTTC. Amino acid sequence: CASSESGGTAYGYTF.

This clone showed up just once. The gene calls are TRBV28 and TRBJ2-7; a weak D match, TRBD2 (5 bases). The V end was cut by 2 bases, the J end by 6 bases, with 11 bases between. The CDR3 contains 13 residues. Germline CDR1 and CDR2: MDHEN and SYDVKM. DNA for the CDR3: TGTGCCAGCAGTTTACCGTACGGGGTCGAGCAGTACTTC. This gives the protein CASSLPYGVEQYF.

This clone was counted between two and nine times. The gene calls are TRBV30 and TRBJ2-5; 7 bases agree with TRBD1. The length of the CDR3 is 13 residues. Germline V CDR1 and CDR2: GTSNPN, SVGIG (reference sequence). V trimming: 1 base; J trimming: 2 bases; junction bases outside the gene matches: 1. The DNA for the CDR3 is TGTGCCTGGAGTGGCAGGGGGCAAGAGACCCAGTACTTC. Protein product: CAWSGRGQETQYF.

The V and J genes are TRBV29-1 and TRBJ1-3; D not certain. CDR1 is SQVTM and CDR2 is ANQGSEA in the germline V gene. There are 18 residues in the CDR3. Trimming removed 1 base at V and 2 bases at J, with 21 bases between. In DNA form, the CDR3 reads TGCAGCGTTGAAGTCTCTTTGTGGGAGGGAAGGGCTGGAAACACCATATATTTT. Protein sequence: CSVEVSLWEGRAGNTIYF.

The genes are TRBV28 and TRBJ2-7; 8 nucleotides line up with TRBD2. Per germline, CDR1 MDHEN and CDR2 SYDVKM. This CDR3 is 16 amino acids long. V shed 5 bases and J 6 bases; nucleotides not matched to a gene: 15. The CDR3 is CASSPRGGAAPFEQYF. CDR3 coding DNA: TGTGCCAGCAGTCCCCGGGGGGGGGCGGCCCCTTTCGAGCAGTACTTC.

This chain joins TRBV7-6 and TRBJ1-1, with 7 bases identical to TRBD1. The germline gives CDR1 SGHVS, CDR2 FNYEAQ. V gave up 0 bases and J gave up 1 base; unmatched junction bases: 2. This CDR3 comprises 15 residues. The CDR3 DNA sequence: TGTGCCAGCAGCTTAGCGACAGGGAAGAACACTGAAGCTTTCTTT. Its protein is CASSLATGKNTEAFF.

The chain recombines TRBV4-3 with TRBJ2-7; TRBD2 is a possible D gene (6 bases). This CDR3 comprises 16 residues. Germline V gene data show CDR1 as LGHNA and CDR2 as YSLEER. V was clipped by 0 bases and J by 1 base, with 13 bases between them. CDR3 residues: CASSQDLAGRSYEQYF. CDR3 coding DNA: TGCGCCAGCAGCCAAGATCTAGCAGGGAGGTCCTACGAGCAGTACTTC.

J is TRBJ2-5 and V is TRBV21-1; the tabulated D call, TRBD1, remains unverified against the DNA. TRBV21-1 is a pseudogene locus. The CDR3 spans 18 residues. CDR3 protein: CASSKASPRRGEQETQYF. The CDR3 DNA follows: TGTGCCAGCAGCAAAGCAAGTCCCCGCAGGGGGGAACAGGAGACCCAGTACTTC.

This chain uses TRBV28 with TRBJ2-1; 10 nucleotides align to TRBD2. CDR1 MDHEN and CDR2 SYDVKM come from the germline V gene. V shed 4 bases, J shed 4 bases, and the junction held 10 bases outside the gene matches. The CDR3 length is 17 residues. The CDR3 DNA follows: TGTGCCAGCAGTTCCGCCCCAGGGACTAGCGAATACAATGAGCAGTTCTTC. Its protein product is CASSSAPGTSEYNEQFF.

The V and J genes are TRBV5-1 and TRBJ2-3; D uncertain. V was pared by 4 bases and J by 0 bases, with 15 bases between. In germline, CDR1 is SGHRS, CDR2 YFSETQ. The CDR3 extends over 16 amino acids. The CDR3 DNA reads as TGCGCCAGCAGCAACTCCCCAGGAAGAAGCACAGATACGCAGTATTTT. Protein product: CASSNSPGRSTDTQYF.